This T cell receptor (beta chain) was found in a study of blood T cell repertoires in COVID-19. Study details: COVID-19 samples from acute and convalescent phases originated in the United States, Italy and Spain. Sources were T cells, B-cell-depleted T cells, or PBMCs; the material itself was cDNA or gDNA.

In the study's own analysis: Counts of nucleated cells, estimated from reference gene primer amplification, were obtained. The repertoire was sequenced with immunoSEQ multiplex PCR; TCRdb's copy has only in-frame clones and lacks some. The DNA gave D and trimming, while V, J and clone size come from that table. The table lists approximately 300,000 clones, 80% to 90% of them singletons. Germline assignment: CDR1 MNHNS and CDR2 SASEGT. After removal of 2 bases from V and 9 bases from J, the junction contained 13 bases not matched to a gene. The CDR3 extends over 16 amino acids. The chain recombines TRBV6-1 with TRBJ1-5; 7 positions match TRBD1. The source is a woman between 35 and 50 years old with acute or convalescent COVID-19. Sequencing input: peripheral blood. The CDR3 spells CASSELGGRLAGPQHF. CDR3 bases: TGTGCCAGCAGTGAATTAGGGGGCAGGCTTGCCGGGCCCCAGCATTTT.